This T cell receptor (beta chain) came from a study of response to subunit inactivated influenza vaccine. TCRdb redid the calling of the RT-PCR reads with MiXCR, one entry per CDR3 protein. The sample includes 650,000 to 800,000 distinct CDR3 sequences, about 18% of them seen just once. General study results and limits: The authors suggested that every seasonal influenza vaccination recruits few new T cells.

Regarding this clonotype: Its antigen is as yet unknown.

CDR1 and CDR2 from the germline V gene are SGHTA and FQGNSA. This CDR3 has 13 amino acids. Trimming cost V 8 bases and J 5 bases; bases outside gene matches: 9. The V gene is TRBV7-2, the J gene TRBJ2-7; 7 bases are shared with TRBD1. This receptor was identified in a man in his fifties or sixties who received an inactivated influenza vaccine. The sequencing used PBMCs from blood, collected roughly 5 days after vaccination. In DNA, the CDR3 is TGTGCCAGCTCCTTCGGACAGGCCAACGAGCAGTACTTC. It is translated as CASSFGQANEQYF.